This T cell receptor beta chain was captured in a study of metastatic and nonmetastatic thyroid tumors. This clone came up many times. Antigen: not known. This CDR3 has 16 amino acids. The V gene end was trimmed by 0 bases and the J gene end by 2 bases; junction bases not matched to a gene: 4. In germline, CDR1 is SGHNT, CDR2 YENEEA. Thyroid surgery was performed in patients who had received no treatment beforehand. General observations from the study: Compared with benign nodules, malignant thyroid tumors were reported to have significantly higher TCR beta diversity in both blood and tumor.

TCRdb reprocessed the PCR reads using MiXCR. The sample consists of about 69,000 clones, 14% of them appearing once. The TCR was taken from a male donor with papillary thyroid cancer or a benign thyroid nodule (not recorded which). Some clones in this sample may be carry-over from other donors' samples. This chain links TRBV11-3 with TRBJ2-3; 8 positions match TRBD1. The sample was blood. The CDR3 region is CASSLEGTGVTDTQYF. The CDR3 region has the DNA TGTGCCAGCAGCTTAGAAGGGACAGGAGTCACAGATACGCAGTATTTT. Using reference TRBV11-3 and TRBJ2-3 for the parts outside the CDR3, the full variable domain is EAGVVQSPRYKIIEKKQPVAFWCNPISGHNTLYWYLQNLGQGPELLIRYENEEAVDDSQLPKDRFSAERLKGVDSTLKIQPAELGDSAVYLCASSLEGTGVTDTQYFGPGTRLTVL.